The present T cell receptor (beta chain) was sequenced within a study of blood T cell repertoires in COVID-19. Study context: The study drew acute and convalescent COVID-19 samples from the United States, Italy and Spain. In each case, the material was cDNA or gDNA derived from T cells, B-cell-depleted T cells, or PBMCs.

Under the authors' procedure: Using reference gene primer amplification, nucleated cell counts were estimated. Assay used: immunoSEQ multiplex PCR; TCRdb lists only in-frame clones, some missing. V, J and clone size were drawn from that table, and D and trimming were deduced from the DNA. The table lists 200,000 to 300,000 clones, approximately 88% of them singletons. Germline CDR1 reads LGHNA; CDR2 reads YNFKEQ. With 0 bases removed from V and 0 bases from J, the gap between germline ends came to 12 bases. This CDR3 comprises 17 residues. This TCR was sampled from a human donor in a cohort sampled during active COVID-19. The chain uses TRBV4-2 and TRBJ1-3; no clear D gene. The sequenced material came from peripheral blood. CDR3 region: CASSQDGAGDSGNTIYF. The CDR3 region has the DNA TGTGCCAGCAGCCAAGATGGCGCGGGCGACTCTGGAAACACCATATATTTT.